These 10 T cell receptor beta chains share one sample of origin, sequenced in a study of blood T cell repertoires in COVID-19. Clones were sequenced by immunoSEQ multiplex PCR, and TCRdb holds only the in-frame ones, with some missing. Of around 450,000 clones listed, about 85% are singletons. Sequences were obtained from PBMCs or T cells enriched from blood (not recorded which). The receptors were sampled from a woman between 18 and 29 years old with acute COVID-19.

The chain carries TRBV5-1 and TRBJ1-4; D call uncertain. There are 13 residues in the CDR3. The V end lost 2 bases, the J end lost 5 bases, and 7 bases lay between the germline ends. Germline V gene sequence: CDR1 SGHRS, CDR2 YFSETQ. CDR3 sequence: CASSLGGNEKLFF. CDR3 in DNA: TGCGCCAGCAGCTTAGGCGGGAATGAAAAACTGTTTTTT. The full variable domain, in which reference TRBV5-1 and TRBJ1-4 provide the parts outside the CDR3, is KAGVTQTPRYLIKTRGQQVTLSCSPISGHRSVSWYQQTPGQGLQFLFEYFSETQRNKGNFPGRFSGRQFSNSRSEMNVSTLELGDSALYLCASSLGGNEKLFFGSGTQLSVL.

The chain's CDR3 is CASSLSSGNTIYF. In DNA form, the CDR3 reads TGTGCCAGCAGTTTATCTTCTGGAAACACCATATATTTT. J is TRBJ1-3 and V is TRBV12-3 or TRBV12-4, with no clear D. The germline V and J ends were trimmed by 2 bases and 1 base, with 3 bases remaining between them. This CDR3 is 13 amino acids long.

This chain joins TRBV29-1 and TRBJ2-5; TRBD2 is a possible D gene (6 bases). V gave up 4 bases and J gave up 5 bases, with 8 bases separating them. In germline, CDR1 is SQVTM, CDR2 ANQGSEA. The CDR3 consists of 11 residues. CDR3 sequence: CSVVGRETQYF. In DNA, the CDR3 is TGCAGCGTTGTTGGGAGGGAGACCCAGTACTTC.

Only a few counts were recorded for this clone. The J gene is TRBJ1-2, the V gene TRBV5-6; no firm D call. Trimming pared 1 base from V and 8 bases from J, leaving 12 bases between. CDR1 and CDR2 (germline): SGHDT, YYEEEE. The CDR3 loop spans 13 amino acids. Written as DNA, the CDR3 is TGTGCCAGCAGCTTGTCGGGAATTAGGGGCTACACCTTC. Protein product: CASSLSGIRGYTF. The entire variable domain, with the rest obtained from reference TRBV5-6 and TRBJ1-2, is as follows: DAGVTQSPTHLIKTRGQQVTLRCSPKSGHDTVSWYQQALGQGPQFIFQYYEEEERQRGNFPDRFSGHQFPNYSSELNVNALLLGDSALYLCASSLSGIRGYTFGSGTRLTVV.

The chain employs TRBV5-1 and TRBJ1-2, with D tentatively TRBD1 (5 bases). CDR1 and CDR2 (germline): SGHRS, YFSETQ. Trimming cost V 5 bases and J 7 bases, with 18 bases left between them. The CDR3 is 14 residues long. CDR3 loop: CASRRDGGSSGYTF. In DNA form, the CDR3 reads TGCGCCAGCAGGCGGGACGGAGGGTCGAGTGGCTACACCTTC.

The chain couples TRBV15 to TRBJ2-1, with D perhaps matching TRBD1 (6 bases). The V gene lost 5 bases and the J gene lost 2 bases, with 16 bases spanning the gap. The germline CDR1 and CDR2 sequences are LNHNV and YYDKDF (reference sequence). The CDR3 runs 16 residues. DNA for the CDR3: TGTGCCACCAGCTCCACCCAGGGGCTGACCTACAATGAGCAGTTCTTC. Protein sequence: CATSSTQGLTYNEQFF.

CDR3 in DNA: TGTGCCAGTAGTATTGCGGCTGACTACGAGCAGTACTTC. It yields the protein CASSIAADYEQYF. This sequence joins TRBV19 and TRBJ2-7; unclear D gene. This CDR3 has 13 amino acids. Trimming took 3 bases from V and 3 from J, leaving 9 bases between them. Per germline, CDR1 LNHDA and CDR2 SQIVND (reference sequence). Using reference TRBV19 and TRBJ2-7 for the parts outside the CDR3, the full variable domain is DGGITQSPKYLFRKEGQNVTLSCEQNLNHDAMYWYRQDPGQGLRLIYYSQIVNDFQKGDIAEGYSVSREKKESFPLTVTSAQKNPTAFYLCASSIAADYEQYFGPGTRLTVT.

This chain links TRBV9 with TRBJ2-3; 9 nucleotides match TRBD2. The CDR3 runs 16 residues. J lost 3 bases, V lost 1 base, and 6 bases had no gene match. CDR1 is SGDLS and CDR2 is YYNGEE in the germline V gene. CDR3 sequence: CASSVTAGGKTDTQYF. In DNA form, the CDR3 reads TGTGCCAGCAGCGTAACGGCGGGAGGGAAAACAGATACGCAGTATTTT.

CDR3 coding DNA: TGTGCCAGCCGGGGGGGCGCTTCCTACGAGCAGTACTTC. As protein: CASRGGASYEQYF. The V and J genes are TRBV2 and TRBJ2-7, with TRBD2 matching 8 bases. The CDR3 is 13 amino acids. Trimming removed 8 bases from V and 1 base from J; junction bases left unmatched: 4. Germline values: CDR1 SNHLY, CDR2 FYNNEI.

This clone was observed once. The chain couples TRBV23-1 to TRBJ1-5, with TRBD1 as a possible D gene (6 bases). TRBV23-1 is reported as an ORF; its role is uncertain. V dropped 0 bases and J dropped 7 bases, with 16 bases sitting between them. The CDR3 consists of 16 residues. CDR3 in amino acids: CASSQSVGTSGQPQHF. The CDR3 DNA reads TGCGCCAGCAGTCAATCGGTAGGGACAAGTGGCCAGCCCCAGCATTTT.